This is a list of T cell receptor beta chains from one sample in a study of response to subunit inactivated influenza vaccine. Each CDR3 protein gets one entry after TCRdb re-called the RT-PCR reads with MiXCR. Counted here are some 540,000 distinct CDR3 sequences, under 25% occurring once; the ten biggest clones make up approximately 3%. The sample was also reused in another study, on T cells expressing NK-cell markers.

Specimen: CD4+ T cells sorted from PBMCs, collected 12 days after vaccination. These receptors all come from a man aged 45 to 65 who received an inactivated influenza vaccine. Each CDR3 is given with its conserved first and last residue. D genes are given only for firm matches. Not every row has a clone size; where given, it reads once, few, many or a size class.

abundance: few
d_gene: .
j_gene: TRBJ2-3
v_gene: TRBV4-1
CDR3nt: TGCGCCAGCAGCCAAGAATCGGGAGCAGATACGCAGTATTTT
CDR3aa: CASSQESGADTQYF

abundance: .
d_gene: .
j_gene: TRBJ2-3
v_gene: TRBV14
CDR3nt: TGTGCCAGCAGCCAAGATAGGATTACGCAGTATTTT
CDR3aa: CASSQDRITQYF

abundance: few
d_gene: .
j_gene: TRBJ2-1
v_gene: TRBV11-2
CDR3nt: TGTGCCAGCAGCTCGACTGGGCCGCGTTACAATGAGCAGTTCTTC
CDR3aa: CASSSTGPRYNEQFF

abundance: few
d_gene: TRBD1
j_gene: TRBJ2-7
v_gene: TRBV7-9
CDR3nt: TGTGCCAGCAGCTCGACCCTGGGACAGGGTGTCCGCGAGCAGTACTTC
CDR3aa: CASSSTLGQGVREQYF

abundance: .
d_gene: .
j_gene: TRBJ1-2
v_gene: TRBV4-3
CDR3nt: TGCGCCAGCAGCCAAGGTGGGGGGGATGGCTACACCTTC
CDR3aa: CASSQGGGDGYTF

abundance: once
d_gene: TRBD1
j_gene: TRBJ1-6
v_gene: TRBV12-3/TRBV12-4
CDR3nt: TGTGCCAGCAGTCCTGCGAGCGGGACAGGGTTTTCACCCCTCCACTTT
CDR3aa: CASSPASGTGFSPLHF

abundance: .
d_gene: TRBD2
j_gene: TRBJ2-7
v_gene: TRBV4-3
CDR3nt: TGCGCCAGCAGCCATGGACTAGCGGGAGTTGAGCTGTACTTC
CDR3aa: CASSHGLAGVELYF

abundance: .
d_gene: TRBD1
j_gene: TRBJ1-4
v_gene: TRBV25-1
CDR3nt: TGTGCCAGCAGTGAAGTGGGACAGGGGCGAGAAAAACTGTTTTTT
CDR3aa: CASSEVGQGREKLFF

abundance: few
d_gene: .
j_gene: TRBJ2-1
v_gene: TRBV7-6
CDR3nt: TGTGCCAGCAGCTTGGAGGGGCGACCCTACAATGAGCAGTTCTTC
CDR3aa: CASSLEGRPYNEQFF

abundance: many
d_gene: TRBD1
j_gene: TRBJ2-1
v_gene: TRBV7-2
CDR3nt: TGTGCCAGCAGCTTAGGAGGGGGCTTGCAGTTCTTC
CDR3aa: CASSLGGGLQFF

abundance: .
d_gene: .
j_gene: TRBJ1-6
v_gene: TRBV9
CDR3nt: TGTGCCAGCAGCGAATTGACCCAAGCTAATTCACCCCTCCACTTT
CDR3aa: CASSELTQANSPLHF

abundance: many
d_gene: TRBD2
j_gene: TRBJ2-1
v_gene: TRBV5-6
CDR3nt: TGTGCCAGCAGCTTGGTCGGGGGAGGGCCTTACAATGAGCAGTTCTTC
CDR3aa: CASSLVGGGPYNEQFF

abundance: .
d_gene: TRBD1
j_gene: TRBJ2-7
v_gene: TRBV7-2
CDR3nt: TGTGCCAGCAGCCGAACAGGGGGCCGGAATTCGTCTTACTTC
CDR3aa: CASSRTGGRNSSYF

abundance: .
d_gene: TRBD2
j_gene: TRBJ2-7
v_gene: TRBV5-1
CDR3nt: TGCGCCAGCAGCATCGGGACTAGCGGGAGTTACGAGCAGTACTTC
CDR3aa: CASSIGTSGSYEQYF

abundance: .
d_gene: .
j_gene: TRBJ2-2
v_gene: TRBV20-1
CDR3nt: TGCAGTGCAAGGAGACGGGAGAGGGTCGGGGAGCTGTTTTTT
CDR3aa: CSARRRERVGELFF

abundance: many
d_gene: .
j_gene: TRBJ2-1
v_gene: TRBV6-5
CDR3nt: TGTGCCAGCAGTTATTCAGGACGGTATTACAATGAGCAGTTCTTC
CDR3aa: CASSYSGRYYNEQFF

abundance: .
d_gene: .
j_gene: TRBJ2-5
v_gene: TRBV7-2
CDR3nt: TGTGCCAGCAGCTTAGTTACCTATCAAGAGACCCAGTACTTC
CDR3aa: CASSLVTYQETQYF

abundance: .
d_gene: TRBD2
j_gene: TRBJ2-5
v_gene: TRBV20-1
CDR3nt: TGCAGTGCAAATCGGCGGGGGACCCGAGAGACCCAGTACTTC
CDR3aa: CSANRRGTRETQYF

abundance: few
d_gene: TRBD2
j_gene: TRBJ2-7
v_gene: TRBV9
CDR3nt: TGTGCCAGCAGCGTAGTCCCGGGAGGGTATTACGAGCAGTACTTC
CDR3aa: CASSVVPGGYYEQYF

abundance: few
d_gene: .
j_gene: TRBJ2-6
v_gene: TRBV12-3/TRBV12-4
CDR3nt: TGTGCCAGCAGTCCGCGGACCTCCAGCTCTGGGGCCAACGTCCTGACTTTC
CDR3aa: CASSPRTSSSGANVLTF

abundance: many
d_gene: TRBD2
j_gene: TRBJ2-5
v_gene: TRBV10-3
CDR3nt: TGTGCCATCAGTGTGGGTAGCGGGGGAACCCAAGAGACCCAGTACTTC
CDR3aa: CAISVGSGGTQETQYF

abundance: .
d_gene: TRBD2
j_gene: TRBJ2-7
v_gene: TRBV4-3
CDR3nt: TGCGCCAGCAGTCGCGGACTAGCGGGGGCCTACGAGCAGTACTTC
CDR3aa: CASSRGLAGAYEQYF

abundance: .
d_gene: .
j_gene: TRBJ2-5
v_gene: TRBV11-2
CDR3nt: TGTGCCAGCAGCTTAGGGGGCAGCGGGCCCCCCCAAGAGACCCAGTACTTC
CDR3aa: CASSLGGSGPPQETQYF

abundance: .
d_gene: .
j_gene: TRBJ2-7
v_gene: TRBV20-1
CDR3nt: TGCAGTGCTATTTGGCGGGGACGCTCCTACGAGCAGTACTTC
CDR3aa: CSAIWRGRSYEQYF

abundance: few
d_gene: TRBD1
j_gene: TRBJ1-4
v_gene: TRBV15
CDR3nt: TGTGCCACCAGAACAGGGGAGATTAATGAAAAACTGTTTTTT
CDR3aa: CATRTGEINEKLFF

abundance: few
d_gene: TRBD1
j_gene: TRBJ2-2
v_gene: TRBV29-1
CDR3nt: TGCAGCGTCAAACAGGGGGGAACCGGGGAGCTGTTTTTT
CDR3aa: CSVKQGGTGELFF

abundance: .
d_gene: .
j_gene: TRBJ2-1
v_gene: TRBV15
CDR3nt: TGTGCCACCAGCAGAGAGAAGACTACGTACAATGAGCAGTTCTTC
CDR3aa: CATSREKTTYNEQFF

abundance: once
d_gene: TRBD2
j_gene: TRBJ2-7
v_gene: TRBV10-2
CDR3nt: TGCGCCAGCAAAGGGAGTAGCGGGGTGATGGAGCAGTACTTC
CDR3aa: CASKGSSGVMEQYF

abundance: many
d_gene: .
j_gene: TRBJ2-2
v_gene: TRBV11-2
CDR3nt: TGTGCCAGCAGCCCGAGGACTGTCACCGGGGAGCTGTTTTTT
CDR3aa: CASSPRTVTGELFF

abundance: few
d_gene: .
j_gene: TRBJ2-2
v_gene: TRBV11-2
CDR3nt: TGTGCCAGCAGCTTTGGACGGGATTGGAACACCGGGGAGCTGTTTTTT
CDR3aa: CASSFGRDWNTGELFF

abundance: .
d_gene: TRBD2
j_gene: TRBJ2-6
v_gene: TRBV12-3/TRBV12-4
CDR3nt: TGTGCCAGCAGTACCCACGGACTAGCGGGAGGAGAGGGGGCCAACGTCCTGACTTTC
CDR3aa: CASSTHGLAGGEGANVLTF

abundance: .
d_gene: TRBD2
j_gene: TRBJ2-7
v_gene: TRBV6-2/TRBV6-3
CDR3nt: TGTGCCAGCACTAGGACTAGCGGCCCCTACGAGCAGTACTTC
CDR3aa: CASTRTSGPYEQYF

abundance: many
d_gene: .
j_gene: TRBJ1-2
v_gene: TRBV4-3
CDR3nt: TGCGCCAGCAGCCAACAAGGGACCGCGGGGCGAGGCTACACCTTC
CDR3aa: CASSQQGTAGRGYTF

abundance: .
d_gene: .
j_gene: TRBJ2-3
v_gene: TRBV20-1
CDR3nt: TGCAGTGCAAGGAGGGTCTCTAGCACAGATACGCAGTATTTT
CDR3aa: CSARRVSSTDTQYF

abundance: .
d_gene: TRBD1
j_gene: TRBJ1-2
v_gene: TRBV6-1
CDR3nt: TGTGCCAGCAGCCGGACAGGGTTCGGCTATGGCTACACCTTC
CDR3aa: CASSRTGFGYGYTF

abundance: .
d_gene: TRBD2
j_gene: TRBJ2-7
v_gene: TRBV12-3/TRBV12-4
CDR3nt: TGTGCCAGCAGCCCGGCGGGGGGGCGGTCCTACGAGCAGTACTTC
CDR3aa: CASSPAGGRSYEQYF

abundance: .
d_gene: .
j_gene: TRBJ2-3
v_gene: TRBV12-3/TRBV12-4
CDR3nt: TGTGCCAGCAGTTTACGGGGGCCGGAACTAGCTTTAGATACGCAGTATTTT
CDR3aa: CASSLRGPELALDTQYF

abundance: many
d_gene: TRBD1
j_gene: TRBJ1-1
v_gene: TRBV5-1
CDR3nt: TGCGCCAGCAGCCCTAGAATCTGGACAGGAATGAACACTGAAGCTTTCTTT
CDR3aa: CASSPRIWTGMNTEAFF

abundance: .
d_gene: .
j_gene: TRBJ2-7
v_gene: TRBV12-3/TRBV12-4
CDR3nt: TGTGCCAGCAGTTTACAACAGGTTGGTCCTAACGAGCAGTACTTC
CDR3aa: CASSLQQVGPNEQYF

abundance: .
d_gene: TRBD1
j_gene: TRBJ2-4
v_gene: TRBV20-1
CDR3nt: TGCAGTGCCCAACGGGGGACAGGGGTCCAACTAGCCAAAAACATTCAGTACTTC
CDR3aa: CSAQRGTGVQLAKNIQYF

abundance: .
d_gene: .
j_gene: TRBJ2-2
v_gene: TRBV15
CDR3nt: TGTGCCACCAGCAGAGATCTTCTGACCGGGGAGCTGTTTTTT
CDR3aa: CATSRDLLTGELFF

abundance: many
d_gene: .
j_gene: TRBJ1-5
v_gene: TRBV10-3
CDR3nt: TGTGCCATCAGTGAGTCCCGCGGGGTAGGAAATCAGCCCCAGCATTTT
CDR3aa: CAISESRGVGNQPQHF

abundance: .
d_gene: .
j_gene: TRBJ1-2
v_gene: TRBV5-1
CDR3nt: TGCGCCAGCAGCTTGGATCCCGGGAGTAACTATGGCTACACCTTC
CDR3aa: CASSLDPGSNYGYTF

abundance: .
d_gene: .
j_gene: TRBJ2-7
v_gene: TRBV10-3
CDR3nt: TGTGCCATCAGGCAGGACCCCTACGAGCAGTACTTC
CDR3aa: CAIRQDPYEQYF

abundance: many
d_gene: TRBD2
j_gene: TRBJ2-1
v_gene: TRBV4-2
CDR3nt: TGTGCCAGCAGCCAGGCTATCGGGACTAGCGGGGGGAAATCCTACAATGAGCAGTTCTTC
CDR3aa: CASSQAIGTSGGKSYNEQFF

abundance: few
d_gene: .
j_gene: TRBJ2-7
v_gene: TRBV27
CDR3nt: TGTGCCAGCATGGGACGGGCCCCCGCCCCGGGCCTCTCCTACGAGCAGTACTTC
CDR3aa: CASMGRAPAPGLSYEQYF

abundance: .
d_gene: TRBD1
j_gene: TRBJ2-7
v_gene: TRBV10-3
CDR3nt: TGTGCCATCAGTGCCTATGGGACAGGGAGTTCCTACGAGCAGTACTTC
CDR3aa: CAISAYGTGSSYEQYF

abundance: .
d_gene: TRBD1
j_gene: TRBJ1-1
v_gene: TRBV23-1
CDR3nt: TGCGCCAGCAGTCAGTCGGGACAGAGGGGGACTGAAGCTTTCTTT
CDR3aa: CASSQSGQRGTEAFF

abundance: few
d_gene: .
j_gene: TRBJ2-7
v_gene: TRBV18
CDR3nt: TGTGCCAGCTCCTGGGGAGACCCCCAATTGGGGGAGCAGTACTTC
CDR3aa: CASSWGDPQLGEQYF

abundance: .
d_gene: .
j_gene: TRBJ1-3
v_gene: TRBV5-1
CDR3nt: TGCGCCAGCAGCCAGGACGCCGAACTGCGGGACACCATATATTTT
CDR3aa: CASSQDAELRDTIYF

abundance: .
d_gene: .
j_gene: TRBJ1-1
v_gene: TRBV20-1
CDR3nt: TGCAGTGCTAGAGATCTTGCTCAGGGAAGTGAAGCTTTCTTT
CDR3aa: CSARDLAQGSEAFF

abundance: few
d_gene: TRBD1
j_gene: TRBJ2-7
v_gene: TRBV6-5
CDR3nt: TGTGCCAGCAGTTTCGGGACGACGGGACAGGGGGTCTACGAGCAGTACTTC
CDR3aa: CASSFGTTGQGVYEQYF

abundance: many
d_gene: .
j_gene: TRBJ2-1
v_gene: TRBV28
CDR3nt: TGTGCCAGCAGTTTGCTGAGCTCCTACAATGAGCAGTTCTTC
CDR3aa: CASSLLSSYNEQFF

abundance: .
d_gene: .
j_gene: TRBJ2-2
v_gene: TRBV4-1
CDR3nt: TGCGCCAGCAGCCAAGGGACAGTCCAGACCGGGGAGCTGTTTTTT
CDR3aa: CASSQGTVQTGELFF

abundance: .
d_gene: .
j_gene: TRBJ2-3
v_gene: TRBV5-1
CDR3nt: TGCGCCAGCAGCTCAGGGCTCCTGCCCACAGATACGCAGTATTTT
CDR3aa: CASSSGLLPTDTQYF